This entry features one TCR beta chain sequence. The ends were cut back, 3 bases at V and 4 bases at J, with 12 bases in the middle. Germline CDR1 is LGHNA and CDR2 is YNFKEQ. The CDR3 contains 14 residues. The data are from a study of blood T cell repertoires in COVID-19. About the study: COVID-19 samples collected from the United States, Italy and Spain covered acute and convalescent phases.

TCRdb's table, derived via immunoSEQ multiplex PCR, lists solely in-frame clones and lacks some. The data hold about 250,000 clones, with around 91% observed a single time. The chain is built from TRBV4-2 and TRBJ1-2; no clear D. The source material was peripheral blood. The clonotype was recovered from a woman between 55 and 75 years old with COVID-19, enrolled during active disease. CDR3 loop: CASSQAEGPYGYTF. The CDR3 bases are TGTGCCAGCAGCCAGGCAGAGGGTCCCTATGGCTACACCTTC.